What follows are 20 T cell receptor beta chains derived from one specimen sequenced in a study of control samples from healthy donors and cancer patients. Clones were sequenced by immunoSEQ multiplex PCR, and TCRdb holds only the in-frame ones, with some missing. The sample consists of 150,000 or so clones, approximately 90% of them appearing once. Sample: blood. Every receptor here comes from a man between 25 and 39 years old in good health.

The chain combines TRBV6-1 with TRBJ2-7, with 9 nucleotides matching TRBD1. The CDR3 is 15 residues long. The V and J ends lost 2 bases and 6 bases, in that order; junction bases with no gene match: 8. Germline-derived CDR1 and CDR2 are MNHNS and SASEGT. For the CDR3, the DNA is TGTGCCAGCAGTGAAATGAAGGGACAGGGTGCCGAGCAGTACTTC. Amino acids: CASSEMKGQGAEQYF.

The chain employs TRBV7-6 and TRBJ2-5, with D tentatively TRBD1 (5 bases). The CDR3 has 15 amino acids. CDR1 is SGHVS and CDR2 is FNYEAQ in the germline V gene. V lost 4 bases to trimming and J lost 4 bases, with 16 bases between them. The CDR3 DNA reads TGTGCCAGCAGCTCTGCAGGGTGGGTCGGAGAGACCCAGTACTTC. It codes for CASSSAGWVGETQYF.

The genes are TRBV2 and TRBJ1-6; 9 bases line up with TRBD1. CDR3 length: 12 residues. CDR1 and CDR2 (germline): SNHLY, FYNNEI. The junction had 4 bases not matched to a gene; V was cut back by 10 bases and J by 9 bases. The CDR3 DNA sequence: TGTGCCACCGGGACAGGGTTTTCACCCCTCCACTTT. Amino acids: CATGTGFSPLHF.

CDR3: CASSPAYLTYEQYF. The CDR3 DNA reads TGTGCCAGCAGCCCAGCCTACTTAACCTACGAGCAGTACTTC. This chain links TRBV7-3 with TRBJ2-7; no clear D. The V end was cut by 5 bases, the J end by 2 bases, with 13 bases between. Germline CDR1 reads SGHTA; CDR2 reads FQGTGA. The CDR3 extends over 14 amino acids.

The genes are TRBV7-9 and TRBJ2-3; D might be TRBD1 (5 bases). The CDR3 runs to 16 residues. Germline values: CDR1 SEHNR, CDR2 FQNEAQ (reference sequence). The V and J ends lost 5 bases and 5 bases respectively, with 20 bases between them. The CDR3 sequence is CASSREPFLGVDTQYF. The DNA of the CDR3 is TGTGCCAGCAGCCGTGAGCCTTTTTTAGGGGTAGATACGCAGTATTTT.

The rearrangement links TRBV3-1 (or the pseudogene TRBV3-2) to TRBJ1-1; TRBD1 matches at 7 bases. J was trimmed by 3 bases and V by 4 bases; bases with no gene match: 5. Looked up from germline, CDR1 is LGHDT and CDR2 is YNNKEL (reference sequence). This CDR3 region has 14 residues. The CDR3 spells CASSPGGADTEAFF. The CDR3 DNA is TGTGCCAGCAGCCCAGGGGGGGCGGACACTGAAGCTTTCTTT.

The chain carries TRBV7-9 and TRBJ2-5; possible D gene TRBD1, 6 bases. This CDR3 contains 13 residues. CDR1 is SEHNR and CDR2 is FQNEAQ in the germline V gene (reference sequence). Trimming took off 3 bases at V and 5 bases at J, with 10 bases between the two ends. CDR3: CASSFQGRETQYF. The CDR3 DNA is TGTGCCAGCAGCTTCCAGGGGCGGGAGACCCAGTACTTC.

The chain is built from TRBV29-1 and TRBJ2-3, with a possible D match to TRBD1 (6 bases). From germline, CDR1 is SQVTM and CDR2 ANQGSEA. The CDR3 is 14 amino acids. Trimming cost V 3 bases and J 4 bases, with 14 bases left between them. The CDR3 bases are TGCAGCGTTGATATAGGAAAGGGGGCAGATACGCAGTATTTT. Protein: CSVDIGKGADTQYF.

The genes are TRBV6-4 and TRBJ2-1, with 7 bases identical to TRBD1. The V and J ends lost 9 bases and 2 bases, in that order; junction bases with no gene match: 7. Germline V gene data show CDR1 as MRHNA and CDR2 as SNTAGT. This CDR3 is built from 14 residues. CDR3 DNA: TGTGCCAGGAGGGACAGCTTAACCTACAATGAGCAGTTCTTC. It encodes CARRDSLTYNEQFF.

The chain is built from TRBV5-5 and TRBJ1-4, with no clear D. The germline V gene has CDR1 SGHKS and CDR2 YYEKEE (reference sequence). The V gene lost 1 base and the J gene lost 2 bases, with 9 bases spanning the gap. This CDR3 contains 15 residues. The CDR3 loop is CASSLRPTTNEKLFF. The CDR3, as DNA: TGTGCCAGCAGCTTGCGGCCGACCACTAATGAAAAACTGTTTTTT.

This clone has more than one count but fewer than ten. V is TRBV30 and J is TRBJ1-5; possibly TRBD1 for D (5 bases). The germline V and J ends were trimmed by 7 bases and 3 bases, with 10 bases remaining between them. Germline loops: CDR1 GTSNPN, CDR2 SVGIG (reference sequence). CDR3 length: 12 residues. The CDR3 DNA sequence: TGTGCCTCACAGGACTACAATCAGCCCCAGCATTTT. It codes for CASQDYNQPQHF. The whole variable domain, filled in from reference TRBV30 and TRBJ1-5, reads SQTIHQWPATLVQPVGSPLSLECTVEGTSNPNLYWYRQAAGRGLQLLFYSVGIGQISSEVPQNLSASRPQDRQFILSSKKLLLSDSGFYLCASQDYNQPQHFGDGTRLSIL.

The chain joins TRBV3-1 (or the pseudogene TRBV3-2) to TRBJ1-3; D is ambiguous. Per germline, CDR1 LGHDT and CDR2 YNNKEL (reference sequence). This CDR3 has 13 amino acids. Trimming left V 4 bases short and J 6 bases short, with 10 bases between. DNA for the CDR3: TGTGCCAGCAGCCGGCTAGCAGAAAACACCATATATTTT. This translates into CASSRLAENTIYF.

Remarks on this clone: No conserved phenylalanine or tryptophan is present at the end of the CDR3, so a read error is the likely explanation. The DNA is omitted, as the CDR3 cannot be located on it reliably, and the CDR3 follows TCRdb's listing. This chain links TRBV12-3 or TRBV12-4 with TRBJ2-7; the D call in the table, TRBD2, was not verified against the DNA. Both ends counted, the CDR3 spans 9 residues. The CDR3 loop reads CASSGGTRG.

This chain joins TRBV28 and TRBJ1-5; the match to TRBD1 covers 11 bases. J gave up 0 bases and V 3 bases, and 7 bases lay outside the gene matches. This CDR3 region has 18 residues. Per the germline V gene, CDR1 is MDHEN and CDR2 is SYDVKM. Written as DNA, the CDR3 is TGTGCCAGCAGTTTGCACCGGGACAGGGGGTATAGCAATCAGCCCCAGCATTTT. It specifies CASSLHRDRGYSNQPQHF. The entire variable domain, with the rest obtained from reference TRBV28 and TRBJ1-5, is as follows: DVKVTQSSRYLVKRTGEKVFLECVQDMDHENMFWYRQDPGLGLRLIYFSYDVKMKEKGDIPEGYSVSREKKERFSLILESASTNQTSMYLCASSLHRDRGYSNQPQHFGDGTRLSIL.

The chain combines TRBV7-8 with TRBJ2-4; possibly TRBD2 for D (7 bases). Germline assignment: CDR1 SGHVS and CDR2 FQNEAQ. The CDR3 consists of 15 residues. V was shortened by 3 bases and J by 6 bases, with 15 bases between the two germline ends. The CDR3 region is CASSLGRGARNIQYF. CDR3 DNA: TGTGCCAGCAGCTTGGGCCGGGGGGCGCGAAACATTCAGTACTTC.

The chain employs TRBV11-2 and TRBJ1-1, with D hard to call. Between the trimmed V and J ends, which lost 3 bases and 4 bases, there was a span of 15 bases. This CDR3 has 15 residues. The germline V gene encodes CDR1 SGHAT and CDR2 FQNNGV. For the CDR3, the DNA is TGTGCCAGCAGCTTTATGATTGGGTTCGGCACTGAAGCTTTCTTT. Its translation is CASSFMIGFGTEAFF.

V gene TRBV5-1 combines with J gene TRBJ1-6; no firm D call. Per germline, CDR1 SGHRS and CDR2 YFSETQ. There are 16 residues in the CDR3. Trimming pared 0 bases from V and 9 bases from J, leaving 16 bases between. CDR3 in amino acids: CASSLDSMKAGSPLHF. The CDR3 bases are TGCGCCAGCAGCTTGGATAGTATGAAGGCTGGTTCACCCCTCCACTTT.

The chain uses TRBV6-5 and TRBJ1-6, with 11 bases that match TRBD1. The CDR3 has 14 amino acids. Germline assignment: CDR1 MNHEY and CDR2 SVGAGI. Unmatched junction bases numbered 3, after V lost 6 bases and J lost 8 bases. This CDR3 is CASRKGQGDSPLHF. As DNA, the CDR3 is TGTGCCAGCAGGAAGGGACAGGGGGATTCACCCCTCCACTTT.

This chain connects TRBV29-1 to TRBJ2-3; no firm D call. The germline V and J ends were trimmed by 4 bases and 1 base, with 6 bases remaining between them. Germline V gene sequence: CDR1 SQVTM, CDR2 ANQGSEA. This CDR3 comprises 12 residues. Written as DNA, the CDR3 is TGCAGCGTTGGCGGAGGCACAGATACGCAGTATTTT. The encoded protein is CSVGGGTDTQYF.

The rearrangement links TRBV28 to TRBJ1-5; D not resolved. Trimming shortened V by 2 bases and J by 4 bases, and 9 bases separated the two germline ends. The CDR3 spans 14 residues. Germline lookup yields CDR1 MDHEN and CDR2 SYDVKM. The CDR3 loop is CASSLNWENQPQHF. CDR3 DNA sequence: TGTGCCAGCAGTTTAAATTGGGAGAATCAGCCCCAGCATTTT.